This is a list of T cell receptor beta chains from one sample in a study of beta chain features in type 1 diabetes. Generated by immunoSEQ multiplex PCR, the TCRdb table keeps only in-frame clones and is missing some. The sample has more than 300,000 clones; over 9.5% are singletons. The material sequenced was naive CD4+ T cells from blood. These receptors were collected from a man younger than 35 in good health. CDR3s include the opening cysteine and the closing phenylalanine or tryptophan. A D gene is named only where the DNA matches it firmly. Size is omitted from some rows. Given values are once, few, many or a class for expanded clones.

j_call	clone_size	v_call	d_call	cdr3_nt	cdr3_aa
TRBJ2-7	-	TRBV18	-	TGTGCCAGCTCACCACGGTCGACAGGTACGAACTCGGAGCAGTACTTC	CASSPRSTGTNSEQYF
TRBJ1-3	few	TRBV28	-	TGTGCCAGCAGGACAGTCTCTGGAAACACCATATATTTT	CASRTVSGNTIYF
TRBJ1-1	few	TRBV29-1	-	TGCAGCGTTGAGGCAGGGATGAACACTGAAGCTTTCTTT	CSVEAGMNTEAFF
TRBJ2-3	few	TRBV30	-	TGTGCCTGGGAAATTAGGCGGGGTACGAGTCCGACAGATACGCAGTATTTT	CAWEIRRGTSPTDTQYF
TRBJ1-2	few	TRBV18	-	TGTGCCAGCTCACCGGTTCGAGGGATCGGGTATGGCTACACCTTC	CASSPVRGIGYGYTF
TRBJ2-1	-	TRBV5-1	TRBD2	TGCGCCAGCAGCTCCTATAGCGGGTCGTCCTACAATGAGCAGTTCTTC	CASSSYSGSSYNEQFF
TRBJ2-5	-	TRBV30	-	TGTGCCTGGAGTCAGGGAGGAGAGACCCAGTACTTC	CAWSQGGETQYF
TRBJ2-5	-	TRBV7-9	TRBD1	TGTGCCAGCAGCTTAAGGACAGGGAACCAAGAGACCCAGTACTTC	CASSLRTGNQETQYF
TRBJ2-5	few	TRBV5-1	-	TGCGCCAGCAGCTTGGGTACGGGAAAGAGGGAGACCCAGTACTTC	CASSLGTGKRETQYF
TRBJ2-3	-	TRBV27	TRBD2	TGTGCCAGCAGTTCAAATAGCGGGGGCGGCACAGATACGCAGTATTTT	CASSSNSGGGTDTQYF
TRBJ1-5	few	TRBV29-1	-	TGCAGCGTTGAAGCAGGGGTCAATCAGCCCCAGCATTTT	CSVEAGVNQPQHF
TRBJ2-7	-	TRBV7-8	-	TGTGCCAGCAGCTTAGCTAGGGGTAGCGAGCAGTACTTC	CASSLARGSEQYF
TRBJ1-1	-	TRBV18	-	TGTGCCAGCTCACCACGCGACAGAGGGAACACTGAAGCTTTCTTT	CASSPRDRGNTEAFF
TRBJ2-5	few	TRBV4-2	TRBD2	TGTGCCAGCAGCCAATTAGCGGGGCACCAAGAGACCCAGTACTTC	CASSQLAGHQETQYF
TRBJ2-1	few	TRBV5-6	TRBD2	TGTGCCAGCAGCCCTTGGACTAGATTTGAGCAGTTCTTC	CASSPWTRFEQFF
TRBJ2-2	-	TRBV6-4	TRBD1	TGTGCCAGCAGCCAGACAGGGCGGAACACCGGGGAGCTGTTTTTT	CASSQTGRNTGELFF
TRBJ2-2	-	TRBV5-1	TRBD2	TGCGCCAGCAGCTTGGATAGCGGGGAGACCGGGGAGCTGTTTTTT	CASSLDSGETGELFF
TRBJ2-7	many	TRBV29-1	TRBD1	TGCAGCGTTGAGGCAGGGGGCTACGAGCAGTACTTC	CSVEAGGYEQYF
TRBJ1-2	-	TRBV19	TRBD1	TGTGCCAGTAGGGCCGGGACAGCAAAAATTAACTATGGCTACACCTTC	CASRAGTAKINYGYTF
TRBJ2-7	-	TRBV7-2	TRBD2	TGTGCCAGCAGCTTAACAGGACTAGTTGGCGAGCAGTACTTC	CASSLTGLVGEQYF
TRBJ2-5	-	TRBV5-1	-	TGCGCCAGCAGCTCCCAGACCAGGGCGGGGGAGACCCAGTACTTC	CASSSQTRAGETQYF
TRBJ2-5	-	TRBV7-8	-	TGTGCCAGCAGCTTAGTTTACAGGCTTGAATCGGTGGCCCAGTACTTC	CASSLVYRLESVAQYF
TRBJ2-1	few	TRBV5-1	TRBD2	TGCGCCAGCAGCTTGGATCCGGGACTAGCCCAACTTAATGAGCAGTTCTTC	CASSLDPGLAQLNEQFF
TRBJ1-5	few	TRBV6-5	-	TGTGCCAGCAGCCCTGGAGGTCAGCCCCAGCATTTT	CASSPGGQPQHF
TRBJ2-2	-	TRBV7-3	TRBD1	TGTGCCAGCAGACCGGGACAGGGGAGCCCCGGGGAGCTGTTTTTT	CASRPGQGSPGELFF
TRBJ1-5	-	TRBV30	TRBD1	TGTGCCTGGAGCGGGACAGGGAGCAATCAGCCCCAGCATTTT	CAWSGTGSNQPQHF
TRBJ2-5	few	TRBV2	TRBD2	TGTGCCAGCAGTAGACTAGCGGGACAAGAGACCCAGTACTTC	CASSRLAGQETQYF
TRBJ2-6	few	TRBV5-4	-	TGTGCCAGCAGCTTGGCAAGAGACAACTCTGGGGCCAACGTCCTGACTTTC	CASSLARDNSGANVLTF
TRBJ2-3	-	TRBV5-1	-	TGCGCCAGCAGCCTCTCGGACAGCCGAACAGATACGCAGTATTTT	CASSLSDSRTDTQYF
TRBJ1-1	few	TRBV5-1	-	TGCGCCAGCAGCTTTGACGGTGGGGCAGGGAAAGCTTTCTTT	CASSFDGGAGKAFF
TRBJ2-2	-	TRBV9	TRBD1	TGTGCCAGCAGCCAAATGACAGGGTCCGGGGAGCTGTTTTTT	CASSQMTGSGELFF